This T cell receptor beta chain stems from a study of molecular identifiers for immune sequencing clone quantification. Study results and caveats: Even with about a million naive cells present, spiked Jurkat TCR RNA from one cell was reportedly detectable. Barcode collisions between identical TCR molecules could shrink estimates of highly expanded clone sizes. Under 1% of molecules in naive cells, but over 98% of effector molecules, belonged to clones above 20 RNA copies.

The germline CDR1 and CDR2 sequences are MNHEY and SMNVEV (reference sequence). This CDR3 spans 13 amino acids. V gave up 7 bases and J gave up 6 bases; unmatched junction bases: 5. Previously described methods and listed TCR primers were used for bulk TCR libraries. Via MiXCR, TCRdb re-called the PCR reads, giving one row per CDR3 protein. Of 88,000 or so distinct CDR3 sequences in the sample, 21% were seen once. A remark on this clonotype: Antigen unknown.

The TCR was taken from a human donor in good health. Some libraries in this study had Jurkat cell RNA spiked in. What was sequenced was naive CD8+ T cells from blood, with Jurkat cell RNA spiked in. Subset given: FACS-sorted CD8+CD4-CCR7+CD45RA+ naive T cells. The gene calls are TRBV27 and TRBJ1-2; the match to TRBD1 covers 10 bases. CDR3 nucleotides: TGTGCCAGCAAAAACGGGACAGGGGATGGCTACACCTTC. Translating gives CASKNGTGDGYTF.